Sequencing of this T cell receptor (beta chain) was carried out in a study of T-cell memory formation after mild COVID-19. Study details: Largely donor-specific sequence clusters came from a couple of donors. Study results and caveats: Mostly located in CM and EM were contracting CD4+ clones, with contracting CD8+ clones located in EMRA. SARS-CoV-2 specificity was not confirmed for second-wave clones peaking on day 37.

V gave up 0 bases and J gave up 3 bases, with 15 bases separating them. The CDR3 length is 17 residues. Germline V lookup: CDR1 GTSNPN, CDR2 SVGIG (reference sequence). Using constant-segment primers, 5'RACE produced TCR alpha and TCR beta cDNA libraries carrying sample barcodes and UMIs. Each CDR3 protein gets one entry after TCRdb re-called the 5' RACE reads with MiXCR. The profile shows hundreds of thousands of distinct CDR3 sequences, about 17% of them singletons. A few counts support this clonotype. Its matching antigen is unknown. The TCR sequence derives from a man between 18 and 29 years old who had mild COVID-19 (a few samples of this study predate the infection). Cell type and time point are not known. Sequencing was done on a sample of PBMCs or a T cell subset sorted from them (not recorded which). The chain is built from TRBV30 and TRBJ1-6, with D perhaps TRBD1 (6 bases). The CDR3 protein is CAWSVWRPGHYNSPLHF. DNA of the CDR3: TGTGCCTGGAGTGTATGGCGGCCGGGACACTATAATTCACCCCTCCACTTT.